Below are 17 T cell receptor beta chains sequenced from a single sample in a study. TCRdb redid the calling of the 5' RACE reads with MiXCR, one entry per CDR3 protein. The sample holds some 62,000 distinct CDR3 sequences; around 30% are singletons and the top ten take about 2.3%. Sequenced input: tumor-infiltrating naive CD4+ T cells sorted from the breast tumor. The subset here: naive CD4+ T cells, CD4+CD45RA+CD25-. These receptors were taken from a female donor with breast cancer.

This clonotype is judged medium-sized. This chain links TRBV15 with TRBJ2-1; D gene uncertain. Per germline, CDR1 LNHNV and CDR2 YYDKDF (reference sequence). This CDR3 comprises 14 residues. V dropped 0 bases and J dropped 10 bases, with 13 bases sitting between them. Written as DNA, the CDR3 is TGTGCCACCAGCAGAGACCCCCAAAGGACGGAGCAGTTCTTC. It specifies CATSRDPQRTEQFF.

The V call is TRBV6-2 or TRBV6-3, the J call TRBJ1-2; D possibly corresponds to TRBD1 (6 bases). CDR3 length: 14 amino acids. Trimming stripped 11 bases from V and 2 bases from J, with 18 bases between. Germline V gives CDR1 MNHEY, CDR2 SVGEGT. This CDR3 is CAARRAGANYGYTF. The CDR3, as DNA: TGTGCCGCCCGAAGGGCAGGGGCGAACTATGGCTACACCTTC.

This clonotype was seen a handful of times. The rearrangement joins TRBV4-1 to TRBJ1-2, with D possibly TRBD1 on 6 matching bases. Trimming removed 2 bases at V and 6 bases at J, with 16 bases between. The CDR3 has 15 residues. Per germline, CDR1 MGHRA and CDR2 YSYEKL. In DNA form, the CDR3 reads TGCGCCAGCAGCCAAAATTTCGGGGGCACCAATGGCTACACCTTC. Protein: CASSQNFGGTNGYTF.

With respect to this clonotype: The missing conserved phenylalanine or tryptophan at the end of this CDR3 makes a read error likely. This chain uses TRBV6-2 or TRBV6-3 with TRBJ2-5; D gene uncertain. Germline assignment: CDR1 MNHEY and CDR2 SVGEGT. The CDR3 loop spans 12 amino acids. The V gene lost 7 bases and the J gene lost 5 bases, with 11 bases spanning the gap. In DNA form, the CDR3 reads TGTGCCAGCACCTCCCGCATGGAGACCCAGTACTCC. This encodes CASTSRMETQYS.

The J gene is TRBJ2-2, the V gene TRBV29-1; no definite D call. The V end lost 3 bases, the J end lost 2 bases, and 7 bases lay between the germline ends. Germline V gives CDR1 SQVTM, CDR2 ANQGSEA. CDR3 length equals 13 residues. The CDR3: CSVERSNTGELFF. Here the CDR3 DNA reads TGCAGCGTTGAGAGATCAAACACCGGGGAGCTGTTTTTT.

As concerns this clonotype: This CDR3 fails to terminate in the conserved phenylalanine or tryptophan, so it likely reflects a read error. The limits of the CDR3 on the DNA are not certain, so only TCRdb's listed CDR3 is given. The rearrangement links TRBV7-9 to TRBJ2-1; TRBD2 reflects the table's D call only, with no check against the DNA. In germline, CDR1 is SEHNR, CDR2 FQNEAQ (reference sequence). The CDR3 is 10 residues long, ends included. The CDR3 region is CASSLLGGLA.

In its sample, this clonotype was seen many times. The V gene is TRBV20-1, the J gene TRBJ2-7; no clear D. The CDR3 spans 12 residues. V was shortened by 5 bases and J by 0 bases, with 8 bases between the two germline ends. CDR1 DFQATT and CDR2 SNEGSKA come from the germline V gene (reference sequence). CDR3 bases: TGCAGTGCTCTTGAATCCTCCTACGAGCAGTACTTC. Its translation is CSALESSYEQYF.

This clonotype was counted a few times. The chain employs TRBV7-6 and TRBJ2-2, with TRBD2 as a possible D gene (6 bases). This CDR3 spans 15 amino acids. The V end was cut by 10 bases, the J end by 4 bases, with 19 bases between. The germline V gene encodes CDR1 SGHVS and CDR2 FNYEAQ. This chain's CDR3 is CAIMPTLGGTGELFF. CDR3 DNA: TGTGCCATCATGCCCACTTTGGGGGGCACCGGGGAGCTGTTTTTT.

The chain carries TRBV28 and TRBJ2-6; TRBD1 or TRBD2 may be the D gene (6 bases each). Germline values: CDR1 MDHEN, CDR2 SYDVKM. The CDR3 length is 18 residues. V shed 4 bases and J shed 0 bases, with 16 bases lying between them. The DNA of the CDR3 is TGTGCCAGCAGTTCCCGAAGGGGGGCTTTCTCTGGGGCCAACGTCCTGACTTTC. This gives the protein CASSSRRGAFSGANVLTF.

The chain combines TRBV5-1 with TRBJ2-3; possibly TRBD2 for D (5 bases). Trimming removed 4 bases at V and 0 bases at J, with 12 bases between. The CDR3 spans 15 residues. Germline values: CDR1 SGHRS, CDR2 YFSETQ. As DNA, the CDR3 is TGCGCCAGCAGCAGCGGTCCTACTAGCACAGATACGCAGTATTTT. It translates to CASSSGPTSTDTQYF.

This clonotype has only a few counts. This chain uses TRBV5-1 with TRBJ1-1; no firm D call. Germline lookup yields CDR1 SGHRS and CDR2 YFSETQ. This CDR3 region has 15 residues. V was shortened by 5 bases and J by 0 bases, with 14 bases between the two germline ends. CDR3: CASSFGGVMNTEAFF. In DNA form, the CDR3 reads TGCGCCAGCAGTTTCGGCGGAGTCATGAACACTGAAGCTTTCTTT.

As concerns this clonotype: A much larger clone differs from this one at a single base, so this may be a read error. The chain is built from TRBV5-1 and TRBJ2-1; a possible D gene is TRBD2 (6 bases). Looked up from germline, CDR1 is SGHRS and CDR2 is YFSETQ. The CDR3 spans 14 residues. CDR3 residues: CASGLGGATNEQFF. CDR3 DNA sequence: TGCGCCAGCGGCTTGGGCGGGGCTACCAATGAGCAGTTCTTC.

The CDR3 DNA follows: TGTGCCAGCAGCTTGCCTGACAGGGCGATGTGGGGCTACACCTTC. Its protein is CASSLPDRAMWGYTF. This chain uses TRBV7-2 with TRBJ1-2; 7 nucleotides agree with TRBD1. Germline CDR1 is SGHTA and CDR2 is FQGNSA. With 3 bases clipped from V and 8 bases from J, the junction kept 12 bases outside the gene matches. The CDR3 spans 15 residues. Full variable domain (remainder filled in from reference TRBV7-2 and TRBJ1-2): GAGVSQSPSNKVTEKGKDVELRCDPISGHTALYWYRQSLGQGLEFLIYFQGNSAPDKSGLPSDRFSAERTGGSVSTLTIQRTQQEDSAVYLCASSLPDRAMWGYTFGSGTRLTVV.

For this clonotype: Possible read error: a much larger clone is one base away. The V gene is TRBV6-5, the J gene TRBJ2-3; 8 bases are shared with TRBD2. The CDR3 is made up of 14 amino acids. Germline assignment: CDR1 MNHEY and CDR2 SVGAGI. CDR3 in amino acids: CTSSYTPGLDKQYF. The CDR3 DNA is TGTACCAGCAGTTATACCCCGGGACTAGATAAGCAGTATTTT.

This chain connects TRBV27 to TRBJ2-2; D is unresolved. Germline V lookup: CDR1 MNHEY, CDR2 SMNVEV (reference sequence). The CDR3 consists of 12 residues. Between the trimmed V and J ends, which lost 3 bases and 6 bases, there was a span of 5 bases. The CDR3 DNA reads TGTGCCAGCAGTTTCTTGCCCGGGGAGCTGTTTTTT. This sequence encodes CASSFLPGELFF.

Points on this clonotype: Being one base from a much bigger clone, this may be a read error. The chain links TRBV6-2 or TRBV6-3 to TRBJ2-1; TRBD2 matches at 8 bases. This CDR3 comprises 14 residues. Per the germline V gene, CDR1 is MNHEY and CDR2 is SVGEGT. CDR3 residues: CTSSRSGGHNEQFF. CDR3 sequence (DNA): TGTACCAGCAGTCGATCGGGGGGGCACAATGAGCAGTTCTTC.

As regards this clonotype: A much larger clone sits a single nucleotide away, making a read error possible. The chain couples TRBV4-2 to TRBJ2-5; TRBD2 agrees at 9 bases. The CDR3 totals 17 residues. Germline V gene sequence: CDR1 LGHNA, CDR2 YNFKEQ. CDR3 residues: CVSSQGSSGEESETQYF. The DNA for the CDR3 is TGTGTCAGCAGCCAAGGATCTAGCGGGGAAGAGAGTGAGACCCAGTACTTC.